The 14 T cell receptor beta chains reported below all come from one sample, sequenced in a study of blood T cell repertoires in COVID-19. Profiled with immunoSEQ multiplex PCR; TCRdb holds only in-frame clones, not every one. This sample has 190,000 or so clones, with 86% found just once. Input material: PBMCs or T cells enriched from blood (not recorded which). These receptor sequences come from a woman aged 25-40 years who had recovered from COVID-19.

V and J are TRBV7-2 and TRBJ2-2; weak D call: TRBD1 (5 bases). Germline loops: CDR1 SGHTA, CDR2 FQGNSA. CDR3 length: 14 amino acids. The V end lost 5 bases, the J end lost 5 bases, and 12 bases lay between the germline ends. CDR3 DNA: TGTGCCAGCAGCCCGATGGGGCAAACCGGGGAGCTGTTTTTT. Translating gives CASSPMGQTGELFF.

This rearrangement joins TRBV14 to TRBJ2-7; TRBD2 is a possible D gene (5 bases). Per the germline V gene, CDR1 is SGHDN and CDR2 is FVKESK. The CDR3 sequence is 16 residues long. The V end lost 0 bases, the J end lost 3 bases, and 15 bases lay between the germline ends. CDR3 nucleotide sequence: TGTGCCAGCAGCCAAGAGGCCATGGAGGACCTCTACGAGCAGTACTTC. It specifies CASSQEAMEDLYEQYF.

The CDR3 sequence: CASSSGDHEQYF. CDR3 DNA: TGTGCCAGCAGTTCAGGGGACCACGAGCAGTACTTC. The chain employs TRBV25-1 and TRBJ2-7, with D tentatively TRBD1 (6 bases). This CDR3 is built from 12 residues. CDR1 and CDR2 (germline): MGHDK, SYGVNS. V was trimmed by 5 bases and J by 5 bases, leaving 10 bases between them.

This chain connects TRBV5-4 to TRBJ1-3; 7 nucleotides line up with TRBD1. The germline gives CDR1 SGHNT, CDR2 YYREEE (reference sequence). The CDR3 spans 15 residues. Germline trimming cut 0 bases from V and 3 bases from J; bases unmatched to any gene: 3. This chain's CDR3 is CASSLGRGLGNTIYF. The DNA of the CDR3 is TGTGCCAGCAGCTTGGGGAGGGGGCTTGGAAACACCATATATTTT.

This chain links TRBV6-5 with TRBJ2-2; no clear D gene. V dropped 7 bases and J dropped 6 bases, with 18 bases sitting between them. Germline CDR1 is MNHEY and CDR2 is SVGAGI. The CDR3 is made up of 15 amino acids. The CDR3, as DNA: TGTGCCAGCAACAGAGACGGTGTGAGTGCCGGGGAGCTGTTTTTT. This sequence encodes CASNRDGVSAGELFF.

CDR3 coding DNA: TGTGCCACCAGTGAATACAGGGGCGGCTACACCTTC. Encoded protein: CATSEYRGGYTF. V gene TRBV24-1 combines with J gene TRBJ1-2; TRBD1 agrees at 7 bases. Trimming removed 4 bases from V and 8 bases from J; junction bases left unmatched: 3. Germline lookup yields CDR1 KGHDR and CDR2 SFDVKD. The CDR3 loop spans 12 amino acids.

This clone has at least ten counts. The rearrangement links TRBV28 to TRBJ1-5, with TRBD1 matching over 9 bases. The CDR3 spans 17 residues. V lost 8 bases, J lost 6 bases, and 17 bases stayed unmatched. Germline loops: CDR1 MDHEN, CDR2 SYDVKM. The CDR3 nucleotides are TGTGCCAGCGCGCCGGACAGGGGCGCCACGGTACGTCAGCCCCAGCATTTT. Amino acids: CASAPDRGATVRQPQHF.

Only one count was recorded for this clone. The rearrangement uses TRBV28 and TRBJ1-3, with D perhaps TRBD1 (5 bases). V was pared by 7 bases and J by 0 bases, with 16 bases between. Germline CDR1 and CDR2: MDHEN and SYDVKM. The CDR3 is 16 amino acids. The CDR3 loop is CASTPLQGYSGNTIYF. The CDR3 nucleotides read TGTGCCAGCACCCCTCTTCAGGGATACTCTGGAAACACCATATATTTT. The full variable domain, rest sourced from reference TRBV28 and TRBJ1-3, is DVKVTQSSRYLVKRTGEKVFLECVQDMDHENMFWYRQDPGLGLRLIYFSYDVKMKEKGDIPEGYSVSREKKERFSLILESASTNQTSMYLCASTPLQGYSGNTIYFGEGSWLTVV.

The chain combines TRBV2 with TRBJ1-1; the match to TRBD1 covers 8 bases. This CDR3 is 14 amino acids long. The V gene's germline CDR1 is SNHLY and CDR2 FYNNEI. J was trimmed by 2 bases and V by 5 bases; bases with no gene match: 4. The CDR3 bases are TGTGCCAGCAGTAGACAGGGGATCAACACTGAAGCTTTCTTT. Translating gives CASSRQGINTEAFF.

This clone was recorded a few times. J is TRBJ1-5 and V is TRBV15; D is unclear. V shed 2 bases and J shed 3 bases, with 14 bases lying between them. This CDR3 contains 16 residues. Germline V gives CDR1 LNHNV, CDR2 YYDKDF (reference sequence). CDR3 DNA sequence: TGTGCCACCAGCAGAAGGACTGATTCGTCCAATCAGCCCCAGCATTTT. This gives the protein CATSRRTDSSNQPQHF.

The chain has TRBV3-1 (or the pseudogene TRBV3-2) and TRBJ2-5; 10 bases align to TRBD2. Trimming removed 2 bases from V and 2 bases from J; junction bases left unmatched: 5. The CDR3 spans 16 residues. Germline CDR1 is LGHDT and CDR2 is YNNKEL (reference sequence). In nucleotides, the CDR3 is TGTGCCAGCAGCCAAAGAACTAGCGGGAATCAAGAGACCCAGTACTTC. It encodes CASSQRTSGNQETQYF.

V is TRBV4-1 and J is TRBJ2-7; maybe TRBD2 (5 bases). Germline V CDR1 and CDR2: MGHRA, YSYEKL. The CDR3 has 13 amino acids. V lost 2 bases, J lost 4 bases, and 9 bases lay in between. The chain's CDR3 is CASSQRESYEQYF. Here the CDR3 DNA reads TGCGCCAGCAGCCAAAGGGAGAGTTACGAGCAGTACTTC.

The rearrangement uses TRBV13 and TRBJ2-2, with D possibly being TRBD2 (6 bases). CDR3 length: 17 amino acids. Trimming removed 4 bases from V and 5 bases from J, with 20 bases in between. Germline-derived CDR1 and CDR2 are PRHDT and FYEKMQ (reference sequence). CDR3 DNA: TGTGCCAGCAGCTCTTCCGGGACTCACGGTGGGACCGGGGAGCTGTTTTTT. Translation: CASSSSGTHGGTGELFF. Full variable domain (rest looked up from reference TRBV13 and TRBJ2-2): AAGVIQSPRHLIKEKRETATLKCYPIPRHDTVYWYQQGPGQDPQFLISFYEKMQSDKGSIPDRFSAQQFSDYHSELNMSSLELGDSALYFCASSSSGTHGGTGELFFGEGSRLTVL.

This clone was seen more than once but under ten times. The chain carries TRBV30 and TRBJ1-3; TRBD1 agrees at 7 bases. Germline V gene lookup returns CDR1 GTSNPN and CDR2 SVGIG (reference sequence). The CDR3 extends over 13 amino acids. V dropped 5 bases and J dropped 2; count of bases not matched to a gene: 3. The CDR3 DNA reads as TGTGCCTGGGGGCAGGGGGCTGGAAACACCATATATTTT. Its translation is CAWGQGAGNTIYF.